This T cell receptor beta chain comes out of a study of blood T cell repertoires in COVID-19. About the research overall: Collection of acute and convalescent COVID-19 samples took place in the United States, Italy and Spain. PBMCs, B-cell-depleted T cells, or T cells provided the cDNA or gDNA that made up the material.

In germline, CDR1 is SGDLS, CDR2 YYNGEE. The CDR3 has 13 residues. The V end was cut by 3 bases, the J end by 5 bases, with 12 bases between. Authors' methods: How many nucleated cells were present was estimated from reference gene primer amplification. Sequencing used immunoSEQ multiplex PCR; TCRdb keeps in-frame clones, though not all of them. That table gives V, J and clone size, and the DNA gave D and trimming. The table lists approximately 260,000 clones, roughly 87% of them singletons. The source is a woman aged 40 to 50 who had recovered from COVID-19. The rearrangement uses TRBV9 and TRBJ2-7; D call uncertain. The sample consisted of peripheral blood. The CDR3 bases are TGTGCCAGCAGCGCCCCCAATAAGCACGAGCAGTACTTC. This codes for CASSAPNKHEQYF.